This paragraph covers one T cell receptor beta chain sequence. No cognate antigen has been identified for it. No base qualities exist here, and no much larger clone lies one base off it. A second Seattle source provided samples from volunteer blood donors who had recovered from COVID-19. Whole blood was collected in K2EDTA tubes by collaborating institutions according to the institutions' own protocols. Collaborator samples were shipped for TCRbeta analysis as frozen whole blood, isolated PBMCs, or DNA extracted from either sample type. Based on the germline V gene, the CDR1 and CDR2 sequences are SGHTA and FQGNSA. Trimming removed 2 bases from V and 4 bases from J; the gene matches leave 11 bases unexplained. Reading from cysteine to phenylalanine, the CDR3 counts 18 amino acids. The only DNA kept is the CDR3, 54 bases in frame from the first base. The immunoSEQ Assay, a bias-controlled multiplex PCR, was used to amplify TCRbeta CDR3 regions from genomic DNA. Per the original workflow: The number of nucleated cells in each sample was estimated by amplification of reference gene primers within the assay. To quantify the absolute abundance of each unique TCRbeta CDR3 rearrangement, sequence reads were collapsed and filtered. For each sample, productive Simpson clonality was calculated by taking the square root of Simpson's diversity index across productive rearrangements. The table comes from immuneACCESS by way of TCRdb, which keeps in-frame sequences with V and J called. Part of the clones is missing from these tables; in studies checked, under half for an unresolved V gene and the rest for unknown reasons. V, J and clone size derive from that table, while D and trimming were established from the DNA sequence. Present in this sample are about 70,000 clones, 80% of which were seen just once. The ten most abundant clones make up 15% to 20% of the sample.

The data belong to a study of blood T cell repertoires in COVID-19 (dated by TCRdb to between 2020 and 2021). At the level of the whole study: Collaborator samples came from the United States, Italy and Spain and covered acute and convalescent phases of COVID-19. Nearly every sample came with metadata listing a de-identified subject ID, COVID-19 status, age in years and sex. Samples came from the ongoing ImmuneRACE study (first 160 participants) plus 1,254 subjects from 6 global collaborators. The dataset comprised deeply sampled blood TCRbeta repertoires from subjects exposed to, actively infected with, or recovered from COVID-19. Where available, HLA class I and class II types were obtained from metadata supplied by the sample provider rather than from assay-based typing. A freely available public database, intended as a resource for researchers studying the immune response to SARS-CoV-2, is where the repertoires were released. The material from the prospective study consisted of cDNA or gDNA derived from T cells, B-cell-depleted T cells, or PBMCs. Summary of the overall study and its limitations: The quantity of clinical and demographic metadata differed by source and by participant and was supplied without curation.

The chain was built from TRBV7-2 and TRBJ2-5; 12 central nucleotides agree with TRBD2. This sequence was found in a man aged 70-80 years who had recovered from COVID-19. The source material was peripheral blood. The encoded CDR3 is CASSLPSFGLAGLETQYF. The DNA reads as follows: TGTGCCAGCAGCTTACCCTCGTTCGGACTAGCGGGGTTAGAGACCCAGTACTTC.